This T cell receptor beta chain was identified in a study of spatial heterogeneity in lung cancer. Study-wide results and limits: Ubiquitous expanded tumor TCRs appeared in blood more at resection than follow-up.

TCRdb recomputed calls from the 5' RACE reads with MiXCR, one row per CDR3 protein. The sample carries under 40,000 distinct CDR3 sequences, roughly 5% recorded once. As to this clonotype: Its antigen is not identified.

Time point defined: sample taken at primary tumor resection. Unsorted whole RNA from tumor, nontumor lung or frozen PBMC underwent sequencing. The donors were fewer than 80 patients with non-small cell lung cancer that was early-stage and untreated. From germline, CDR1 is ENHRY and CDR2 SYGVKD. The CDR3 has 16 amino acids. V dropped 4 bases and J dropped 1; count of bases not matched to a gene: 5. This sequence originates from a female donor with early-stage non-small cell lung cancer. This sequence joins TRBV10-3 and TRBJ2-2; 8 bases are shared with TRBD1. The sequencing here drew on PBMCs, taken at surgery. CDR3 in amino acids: CAISGTGTGNTGELFF. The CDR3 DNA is TGTGCCATCAGTGGGACCGGGACAGGGAACACCGGGGAGCTGTTTTTT.